Here is one TCR beta chain with its context. The data are from a study of T cell changes during pregnancy in multiple sclerosis. V lost 8 bases, J lost 4 bases, and 7 bases stayed unmatched. The CDR3 is made up of 13 amino acids. Germline CDR1 MNHEY, CDR2 SVGAGI. Profiling relied on immunoSEQ multiplex PCR, and the TCRdb table lists in-frame clones only, not all of them. The sample has 70,000 or so clones, 75% to 95% seen once. The clonotype originates from a female donor in good health, enrolled as a control in a pregnancy study. The chain employs TRBV6-5 and TRBJ1-1; 7 nucleotides line up with TRBD1. Source: peripheral blood, taken in the third trimester of pregnancy. The CDR3 sequence is CASRQGFGTEAFF. Here the CDR3 DNA reads TGTGCCAGCCGACAGGGATTTGGCACTGAAGCTTTCTTT.